This T cell receptor beta chain was found in a study of CD8 T cells in ankylosing spondylitis. This clonotype was seen a few times. The TCR beta libraries were generated through quantitative 5'-RACE incorporating molecular barcodes. Each CDR3 protein gets one entry after TCRdb re-called the 5' RACE reads with MiXCR. The sample consists of 250,000 or so distinct CDR3 sequences, 20% to 30% of them appearing once. V dropped 6 bases and J dropped 7 bases, with 10 bases sitting between them. CDR3 length: 11 amino acids. This chain joins TRBV12-3 or TRBV12-4 and TRBJ2-7; D is unresolved. The sample consisted of blood, either unsorted or a sorted T cell fraction (not recorded which). The receptor comes from a male donor with ankylosing spondylitis or in good health (not recorded which). The CDR3 here is CASSSTREQYF. DNA of the CDR3: TGTGCCAGCAGCTCAACTCGGGAGCAGTACTTC.